This TCR beta chain comes out of a study of blood T cell repertoires in COVID-19. Overall study context: Samples representing acute and convalescent COVID-19 were sourced from the United States, Italy and Spain.

Under the authors' procedure: Reference gene primer amplification gave nucleated cell count estimates. Sequencing was performed with immunoSEQ multiplex PCR; in TCRdb, only in-frame clones are kept and a portion is missing. V, J and clone size are those of that table, while D and trimming were read from the DNA. The sample contains under 300,000 clones, around 90% of which appear only once. Trimming removed 0 bases from V and 2 bases from J, with 11 bases in between. In germline, CDR1 is KGHSH, CDR2 LQKENI. This CDR3 contains 15 residues. This clonotype was sampled from a man in his fifties with acute or convalescent COVID-19. Material for sequencing was peripheral blood. The V call is TRBV18, the J call TRBJ2-7, with D tentatively TRBD1 (5 bases). The chain's CDR3 is CASSPPLGVTYEQYF. In nucleotides, the CDR3 is TGTGCCAGCTCACCACCGTTAGGGGTGACCTACGAGCAGTACTTC.